This is a list of T cell receptor beta chains from one sample in a study of T cell responses to AZD1222 COVID-19 vaccine. The method was immunoSEQ multiplex PCR; TCRdb's version includes in-frame clones alone and lacks a portion of them. The sample carries 130,000 to 150,000 clones, around 93% recorded once. Sequenced material: peripheral blood, taken on day 0 of AZD1222 vaccination. All receptors derive from an adult in good health. The CDR3 runs from the conserved cysteine through the conserved F or W. The size of a clone is reported for some rows only, either as once, few or many, or as a class for expanded clones.

CASSLDRGTGNTIYF,NA,TRBV7-2,TRBJ1-3
CASSLTGGGGELFF,NA,TRBV5-1,TRBJ2-2
CASSQEGSYNSPLHF,once,TRBV4-2,TRBJ1-6
CASSLWGGAGQPQHF,NA,TRBV27,TRBJ1-5
CASSSTGTGVEYEQYF,NA,TRBV7-2,TRBJ2-7
CASSAELDTEAFF,NA,TRBV7-7,TRBJ1-1
CASSKDHSNQPQHF,NA,TRBV19,TRBJ1-5
CASSSTGTGAGIQYF,few,TRBV2,TRBJ2-4
CASIRPGLATEQYF,NA,TRBV2,TRBJ2-7
CASRGQGTGGYTF,NA,TRBV19,TRBJ1-2
CASAEDRYAGNTIYF,NA,TRBV6-5,TRBJ1-3